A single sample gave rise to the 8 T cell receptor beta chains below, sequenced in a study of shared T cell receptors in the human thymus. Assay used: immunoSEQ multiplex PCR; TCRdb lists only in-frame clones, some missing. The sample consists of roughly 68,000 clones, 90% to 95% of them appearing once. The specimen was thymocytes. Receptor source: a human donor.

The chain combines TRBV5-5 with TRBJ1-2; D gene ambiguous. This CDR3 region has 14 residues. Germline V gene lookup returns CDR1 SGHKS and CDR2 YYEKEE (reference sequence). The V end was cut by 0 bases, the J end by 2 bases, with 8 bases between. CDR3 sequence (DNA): TGTGCCAGCAGCTTGGTATACATAAACTATGGCTACACCTTC. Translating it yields CASSLVYINYGYTF.

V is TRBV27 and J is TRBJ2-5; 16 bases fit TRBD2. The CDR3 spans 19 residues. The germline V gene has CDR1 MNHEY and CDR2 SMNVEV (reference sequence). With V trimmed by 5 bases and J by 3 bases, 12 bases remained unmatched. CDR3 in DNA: TGTGCCAGCAGTCCCAAGGGACTAGCGGGGGGGAGGTCGGAAGAGACCCAGTACTTC. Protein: CASSPKGLAGGRSEETQYF.

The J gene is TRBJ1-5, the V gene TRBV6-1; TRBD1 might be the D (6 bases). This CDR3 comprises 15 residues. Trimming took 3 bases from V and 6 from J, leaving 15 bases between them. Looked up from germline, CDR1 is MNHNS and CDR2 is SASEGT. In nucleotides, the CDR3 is TGTGCCAGCAGTGAGAAGGAAGGGGGAGGTCAGCCCCAGCATTTT. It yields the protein CASSEKEGGGQPQHF.

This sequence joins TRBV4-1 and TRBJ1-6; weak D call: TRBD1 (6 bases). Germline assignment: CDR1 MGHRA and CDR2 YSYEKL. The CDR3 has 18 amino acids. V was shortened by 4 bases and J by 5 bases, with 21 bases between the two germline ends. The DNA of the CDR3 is TGCGCCAGCAGCCCTAAACCGGAGGTCAGGGGTAATAATTCACCCCTCCACTTT. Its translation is CASSPKPEVRGNNSPLHF.

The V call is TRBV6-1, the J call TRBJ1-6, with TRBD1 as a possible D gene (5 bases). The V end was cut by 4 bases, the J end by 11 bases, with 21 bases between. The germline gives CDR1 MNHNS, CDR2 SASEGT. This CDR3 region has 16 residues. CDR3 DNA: TGTGCCAGCAGTGGCCCTCACGACCCAGGCAGGGCACCCCTCCACTTT. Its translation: CASSGPHDPGRAPLHF.

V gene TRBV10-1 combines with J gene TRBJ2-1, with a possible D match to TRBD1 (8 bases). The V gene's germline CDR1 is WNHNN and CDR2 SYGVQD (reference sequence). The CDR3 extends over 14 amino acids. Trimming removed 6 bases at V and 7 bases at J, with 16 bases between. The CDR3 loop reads CASRTDREGNEQFF. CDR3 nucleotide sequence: TGCGCCAGCAGGACGGACAGGGAGGGTAATGAGCAGTTCTTC.

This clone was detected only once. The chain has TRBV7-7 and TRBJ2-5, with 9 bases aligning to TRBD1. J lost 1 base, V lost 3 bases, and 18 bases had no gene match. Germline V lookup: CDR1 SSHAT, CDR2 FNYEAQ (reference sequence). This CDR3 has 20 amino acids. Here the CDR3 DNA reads TGTGCCAGCAGCTTTTTCCTTCAAAGGGACAGGGAATATCCCCAAGAGACCCAGTACTTC. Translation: CASSFFLQRDREYPQETQYF.

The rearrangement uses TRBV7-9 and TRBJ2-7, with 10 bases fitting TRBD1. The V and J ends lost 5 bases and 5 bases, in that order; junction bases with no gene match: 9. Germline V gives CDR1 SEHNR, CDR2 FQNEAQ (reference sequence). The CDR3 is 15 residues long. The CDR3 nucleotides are TGTGCCAGCAGCACCCGGGACAGGGGTGTCCACGAGCAGTACTTC. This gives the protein CASSTRDRGVHEQYF.